The clone carrying this T cell receptor (beta chain) occurred many times. Antigen: not known. The sample belongs to a study of response to subunit inactivated influenza vaccine. Study results and caveats: Authors proposed each seasonal influenza vaccination draws in few new T cells.

TCRdb used MiXCR to reprocess the RT-PCR reads, holding one entry per CDR3 protein. Among some 800,000 distinct CDR3 sequences, roughly 20% were seen once, and the ten largest hold 10%. The CDR3 contains 11 residues. CDR1 and CDR2 from the germline V gene are KGHSH and LQKENI. V was pared by 4 bases and J by 6 bases, with 3 bases between. This rearrangement joins TRBV18 to TRBJ1-4; no reliable D call. The clonotype was recovered from a man aged 50 to 60 who received an inactivated influenza vaccine. Here the sequenced sample was PBMCs from blood, taken 5 to 6 days after vaccination. The CDR3 bases are TGTGCCAGCTCACGCGATGAAAAACTGTTTTTT. This sequence encodes CASSRDEKLFF. Full variable domain (missing parts from reference TRBV18 and TRBJ1-4): NAGVMQNPRHLVRRRGQEARLRCSPMKGHSHVYWYRQLPEEGLKFMVYLQKENIIDESGMPKERFSAEFPKEGPSILRIQQVVRGDSAAYFCASSRDEKLFFGSGTQLSVL.